This T cell receptor beta chain was recovered during a study of T cells in Graves' hyperthyroidism and ophthalmopathy. V gave up 7 bases and J gave up 6 bases; unmatched junction bases: 6. CDR1 MDHEN and CDR2 SYDVKM come from the germline V gene. CDR3 size: 13 residues. Using RNA transcripts as the source, TCR beta CDR3 regions were amplified. In the first-round RT-PCR of the TCR CDR3, the HTBI primer set was used. TCRdb ran MiXCR on the multiplex PCR reads and lists one entry per CDR3 protein. The sample shows a few hundred thousand distinct CDR3 sequences, roughly 18% of them seen only once. This clonotype was counted many times.

Material for sequencing was blood. This rearrangement joins TRBV28 to TRBJ2-7, with 10 nucleotides matching TRBD2. The receptor's source is a woman aged 18-29 years with Graves' ophthalmopathy. The CDR3 DNA reads TGTGCCAGCACTGCTAGCGGGAGAATCGAGCAGTACTTC. It encodes CASTASGRIEQYF.